These 26 T cell receptor beta chains came from one sample sequenced in a study of blood T cell repertoires in COVID-19 (TCRdb year 2020). To prepare the library, the immunoSEQ multiplex PCR assay was applied. TCRdb retrieved this table from immuneACCESS and kept in-frame rearrangements only. Not all clones are present; in checked studies, unresolved V genes account for under half, and no reason is known for the remainder. The sample table holds around 220,000 clones, of which 70% to 90% were seen once. The top ten clonotypes cover about 2.2% of the sample. The sequencing input was peripheral blood. These receptors originate from a woman aged 45-65 years with acute or convalescent COVID-19.

The chain joins TRBV18 to TRBJ2-3, with 13 bases fitting TRBD2. The V gene end was trimmed by 6 bases and the J gene end by 1 base; junction bases not matched to a gene: 4. This CDR3 region has 16 residues. Germline loops: CDR1 KGHSH, CDR2 LQKENI. The CDR3 region is CASSHTSGGGTDTQYF. CDR3 nucleotide sequence: TGTGCCAGCTCCCATACTAGCGGGGGGGGCACAGATACGCAGTATTTT.

The V and J genes are TRBV18 and TRBJ2-1; no clear D gene. This CDR3 comprises 12 residues. V lost 1 base to trimming and J lost 8 bases, with 6 bases between them. Germline CDR1 KGHSH, CDR2 LQKENI. Here the CDR3 reads CASSPREDEQFF. CDR3 DNA: TGTGCCAGCTCACCACGAGAGGATGAGCAGTTCTTC. Combining the CDR3 with reference TRBV18 and TRBJ2-1 gives the whole variable domain NAGVMQNPRHLVRRRGQEARLRCSPMKGHSHVYWYRQLPEEGLKFMVYLQKENIIDESGMPKERFSAEFPKEGPSILRIQQVVRGDSAAYFCASSPREDEQFFGPGTRLTVL.

Concerning this clone: One junction end does not reproduce the germline sequence, and a read error may be involved. The gene calls are TRBV7-8 and TRBJ1-2; 7 bases are shared with TRBD1. This CDR3 has 14 residues. Germline CDR1 reads SGHVS; CDR2 reads FQNEAQ. Here the CDR3 reads CASSPGTAKYGYTF. CDR3 bases: TGTGCCAGCAGCCCCGGGACAGCTAAATATGGCTACACCTTC.

The chain uses TRBV3-1 (or the pseudogene TRBV3-2) and TRBJ2-5; no clear D. V was trimmed by 10 bases and J by 3 bases, leaving 6 bases between them. Per the germline V gene, CDR1 is LGHDT and CDR2 is YNNKEL (reference sequence). There are 10 residues in the CDR3. For the CDR3, the DNA is TGTGCCACTTCTAAAGAGACCCAGTACTTC. It codes for CATSKETQYF.

CDR3 in DNA: TGTGCCAGTAGTGAGGGGGCAGGGGGACAGAACATTCAGTACTTC. Its protein is CASSEGAGGQNIQYF. J is TRBJ2-4 and V is TRBV19; TRBD1 aligns across 7 bases. After removal of 5 bases from V and 7 bases from J, the junction contained 11 bases not matched to a gene. The CDR3 has 15 amino acids. Germline CDR1 is LNHDA and CDR2 is SQIVND (reference sequence).

In this sample, this clone turned up once. The chain links TRBV9 to TRBJ2-1; TRBD2 agrees at 10 bases. The CDR3 totals 17 residues. The germline V gene encodes CDR1 SGDLS and CDR2 YYNGEE. Losses at the gene ends were 1 base for V and 6 bases for J; bases not matched to a gene: 10. The CDR3 reads CASSVYPSGSSGNEQFF. The CDR3 coding sequence is TGTGCCAGCAGCGTATATCCTAGCGGGAGCTCTGGCAATGAGCAGTTCTTC.

This clone was seen only once. The rearrangement joins TRBV6-5 to TRBJ2-1, with 9 bases identical to TRBD1. Germline CDR1 is MNHEY and CDR2 is SVGAGI. The CDR3 is 16 amino acids. With 2 bases clipped from V and 6 bases from J, the junction kept 8 bases outside the gene matches. The CDR3 sequence is CASSYAGTGPFNEQFF. In nucleotides, the CDR3 is TGTGCCAGCAGTTACGCGGGGACAGGGCCTTTCAATGAGCAGTTCTTC.

CDR3 DNA sequence: TGTGCCACCGAGGACACGCGTTACACTGAAGCTTTCTTT. It yields the protein CATEDTRYTEAFF. J is TRBJ1-1 and V is TRBV12-3 or TRBV12-4, with TRBD1 as a possible D gene (5 bases). This CDR3 comprises 13 residues. The ends were cut back, 10 bases at V and 3 bases at J, with 15 bases in the middle.

The chain joins TRBV19 to TRBJ1-5, with TRBD1 as a possible D gene (6 bases). This CDR3 is 13 amino acids long. CDR1 is LNHDA and CDR2 is SQIVND in the germline V gene (reference sequence). Trimming shortened V by 6 bases and J by 7 bases, and 13 bases separated the two germline ends. The CDR3 DNA reads as TGTGCCAGTAGCCAAGCACAGGGACAGCCCCAGCATTTT. This sequence encodes CASSQAQGQPQHF. The whole variable domain, filled in from reference TRBV19 and TRBJ1-5, reads DGGITQSPKYLFRKEGQNVTLSCEQNLNHDAMYWYRQDPGQGLRLIYYSQIVNDFQKGDIAEGYSVSREKKESFPLTVTSAQKNPTAFYLCASSQAQGQPQHFGDGTRLSIL.

The chain employs TRBV5-6 and TRBJ1-3; TRBD1 aligns across 8 bases. The CDR3 runs 16 residues. Germline V gene lookup returns CDR1 SGHDT and CDR2 YYEEEE. V was pared by 6 bases and J by 3 bases, with 11 bases of the junction left unmatched. CDR3 amino acids: CASIRQGLTRGNTIYF. In DNA, the CDR3 is TGTGCCAGCATCAGACAGGGGTTGACTCGTGGAAACACCATATATTTT.

The V gene is TRBV24-1, the J gene TRBJ2-7; TRBD1 aligns across 8 bases. The CDR3 totals 15 residues. V trimming: 2 bases; J trimming: 3 bases; junction bases outside the gene matches: 5. Germline-derived CDR1 and CDR2 are KGHDR and SFDVKD. CDR3 residues: CATSDSRGTGYEQYF. In nucleotides, the CDR3 is TGTGCCACCAGTGATTCTCGTGGGACAGGCTACGAGCAGTACTTC.

Points on this clone: Other DNA sequences of this sample code for an identical CDR3. The chain is built from TRBV3-1 (or the pseudogene TRBV3-2) and TRBJ1-2, with no clear D. Germline V lookup: CDR1 LGHDT, CDR2 YNNKEL (reference sequence). Trimming stripped 1 base from V and 5 bases from J, with 5 bases between. The CDR3 has 12 residues. CDR3 region: CASSQGLYGYTF. DNA for the CDR3: TGTGCCAGCAGCCAAGGACTGTATGGCTACACCTTC.

This clone has more than one count but fewer than ten. The gene calls are TRBV5-1 and TRBJ2-1; 12 bases line up with TRBD2. This CDR3 comprises 16 residues. Per the germline V gene, CDR1 is SGHRS and CDR2 is YFSETQ. V lost 1 base, J lost 6 bases, and 5 bases stayed unmatched. In DNA form, the CDR3 reads TGCGCCAGCAGCTTGCCCCTACTAGCGGGGGGCAATGAGCAGTTCTTC. This gives the protein CASSLPLLAGGNEQFF.

The chain recombines TRBV29-1 with TRBJ1-1, with 9 bases aligning to TRBD1. V lost 7 bases, J lost 4 bases, and 10 bases stayed unmatched. The CDR3 has 14 amino acids. Per germline, CDR1 SQVTM and CDR2 ANQGSEA. The CDR3 loop reads CSAFPGQGVTEAFF. The CDR3 nucleotides are TGCAGCGCGTTTCCGGGACAGGGCGTCACTGAAGCTTTCTTT.

Note on this clone: Different DNA sequences within this sample yield the same CDR3. This chain links TRBV12-3 or TRBV12-4 with TRBJ2-5; no definite D call. CDR3 length: 11 residues. Trimming removed 4 bases at V and 5 bases at J, with 5 bases between. CDR3 sequence (DNA): TGTGCCAGCAGTTGGGCGGAGACCCAGTACTTC. Translating gives CASSWAETQYF.

This chain links TRBV18 with TRBJ1-2; D is ambiguous. The V gene lost 3 bases and the J gene lost 0 bases, with 17 bases spanning the gap. Per germline, CDR1 KGHSH and CDR2 LQKENI. The CDR3 contains 17 residues. CDR3 sequence: CASSPIAGRKSNYGYTF. CDR3 coding DNA: TGTGCCAGCTCACCCATCGCAGGCAGAAAATCTAACTATGGCTACACCTTC.

The chain is built from TRBV15 and TRBJ1-1; D is possibly TRBD1 (5 bases). This CDR3 is built from 19 residues. V lost 0 bases and J 5 bases, leaving 25 bases between the germline ends. Germline V CDR1 and CDR2: LNHNV, YYDKDF (reference sequence). The CDR3 region is CATSRDFPSEGPMGTEAFF. The DNA for the CDR3 is TGTGCCACCAGCAGAGATTTCCCCTCGGAGGGGCCCATGGGGACTGAAGCTTTCTTT.

This sequence joins TRBV5-1 and TRBJ1-5, with D perhaps matching TRBD1 (5 bases). Germline assignment: CDR1 SGHRS and CDR2 YFSETQ. The CDR3 totals 15 residues. Deletions cut 0 bases from V and 1 base from J, with 8 bases between. The CDR3 reads CASSLGGRSNQPQHF. CDR3 coding DNA: TGCGCCAGCAGCTTGGGGGGCCGCAGCAATCAGCCCCAGCATTTT.

Note on this clone: An end of the junction differs from the germline gene, which may be a read error. The rearrangement links TRBV11-3 to TRBJ2-2, with D maybe TRBD1 (5 bases). The germline V gene has CDR1 SGHNT and CDR2 YENEEA. The CDR3 has 15 residues. This CDR3 is CASSLDGRVTGELFF. For the CDR3, the DNA is TGTGCCAGCAGCCTAGACGGCAGGGTCACCGGGGAGCTGTTTTTT.

This chain links TRBV12-5 with TRBJ2-3, with D tentatively TRBD1 (5 bases). The germline gives CDR1 LGHNT, CDR2 FRNRAP. The CDR3 contains 15 residues. The germline V and J ends were trimmed by 1 base and 0 bases, with 8 bases remaining between them. Written as DNA, the CDR3 is TGTGCTAGTGGTTTGGGGGCAGGGAGCACAGATACGCAGTATTTT. Its translation is CASGLGAGSTDTQYF. The entire variable domain, with the rest obtained from reference TRBV12-5 and TRBJ2-3, is as follows: DARVTQTPRHKVTEMGQEVTMRCQPILGHNTVFWYRQTMMQGLELLAYFRNRAPLDDSGMPKDRFSAEMPDATLATLKIQPSEPRDSAVYFCASGLGAGSTDTQYFGPGTRLTVL.

This clone turned up a few times. V is TRBV7-2 and J is TRBJ2-1; 7 nucleotides agree with TRBD2. V trimming: 0 bases; J trimming: 10 bases; junction bases outside the gene matches: 30. Germline loops: CDR1 SGHTA, CDR2 FQGNSA. The CDR3 spans 22 residues. The CDR3 is CASSLANLGGNQQLRELGEQFF. CDR3 in DNA: TGTGCCAGCAGCTTAGCCAACCTGGGTGGGAACCAACAGTTGCGGGAGCTAGGGGAGCAGTTCTTC.

This rearrangement joins TRBV30 to TRBJ2-3, with D hard to call. This CDR3 is built from 14 residues. Germline lookup yields CDR1 GTSNPN and CDR2 SVGIG (reference sequence). V lost 0 bases and J 4 bases, leaving 11 bases between the germline ends. The CDR3 here is CAWSVAPRADTQYF. The CDR3, as DNA: TGTGCCTGGAGTGTGGCCCCCCGTGCAGATACGCAGTATTTT.

V is TRBV24-1 and J is TRBJ2-1; 9 nucleotides line up with TRBD1. Germline V lookup: CDR1 KGHDR, CDR2 SFDVKD. This CDR3 is 16 amino acids long. J gave up 4 bases and V 4 bases, and 7 bases lay outside the gene matches. The CDR3 DNA sequence: TGTGCCACCAGTGACCAAACAGGGGGCGAGTACAATGAGCAGTTCTTC. Translated, it gives CATSDQTGGEYNEQFF.

The chain recombines TRBV29-1 with TRBJ2-3; the match to TRBD1 covers 9 bases. Germline loops: CDR1 SQVTM, CDR2 ANQGSEA. Trimming cost V 6 bases and J 6 bases; bases outside gene matches: 10. The CDR3 length is 14 residues. CDR3 DNA: TGCAGCGTAGATATAACAGGGGGCCTCGATACGCAGTATTTT. This sequence encodes CSVDITGGLDTQYF.

The chain combines TRBV5-1 with TRBJ1-1, with a weak D call TRBD1 (6 bases). CDR3 size: 13 residues. Germline V gene data show CDR1 as SGHRS and CDR2 as YFSETQ. V was clipped by 0 bases and J by 6 bases, with 9 bases between them. The CDR3 spells CASSLAWTAEAFF. CDR3 nucleotide sequence: TGCGCCAGCAGCTTGGCATGGACAGCTGAAGCTTTCTTT.

The rearrangement links TRBV11-3 to TRBJ2-5; perhaps TRBD1 as D (6 bases). The germline CDR1 and CDR2 sequences are SGHNT and YENEEA. The CDR3 runs 14 residues. V was pared by 6 bases and J by 2 bases, with 13 bases between. The CDR3 region has the DNA TGTGCCAGCAGAAAGGGCAGGGGACAAGAGACCCAGTACTTC. Protein: CASRKGRGQETQYF.